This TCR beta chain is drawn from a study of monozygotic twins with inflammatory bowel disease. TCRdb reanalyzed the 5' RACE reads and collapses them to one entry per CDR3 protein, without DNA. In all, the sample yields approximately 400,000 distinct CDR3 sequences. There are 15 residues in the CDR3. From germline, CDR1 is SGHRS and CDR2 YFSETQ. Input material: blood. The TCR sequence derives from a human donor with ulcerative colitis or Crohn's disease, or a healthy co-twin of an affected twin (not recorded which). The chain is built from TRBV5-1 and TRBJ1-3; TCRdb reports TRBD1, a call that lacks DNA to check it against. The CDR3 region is CASSLRTGAGNTIYF.